The following is a T cell receptor beta chain sequence with its context. The authors' processing: Reference gene primer amplification yielded estimated nucleated cell counts. The method was immunoSEQ multiplex PCR; TCRdb's version includes in-frame clones alone and lacks a portion of them. That table gives V, J and clone size, and the DNA gave D and trimming. This table has tens of thousands of clones, 88% appearing once. The source of the sample is a study of blood T cell repertoires in COVID-19. Study information: T cells, B-cell-depleted T cells, or PBMCs provided the cDNA or gDNA that served as material.

There are 12 residues in the CDR3. The V end was cut by 6 bases, the J end by 5 bases, with 12 bases between. Germline CDR1 SGHRS, CDR2 YFSETQ. The origin of this receptor is a man aged 50 to 60 with active COVID-19. The sequencing input was peripheral blood. The gene calls are TRBV5-1 and TRBJ2-7; the D is unclear. The CDR3 region is CASNNNDHEQYF. In nucleotides, the CDR3 is TGCGCCAGCAACAACAACGATCACGAGCAGTACTTC.